The T cell receptor (beta chain) described here comes from a study of T-cell memory formation after mild COVID-19. Study at large: TCR clusters largely stayed donor specific.

Details on this clonotype: Antigen unknown.

Study-level points and caveats: CD4/CD8 balance characterized clones contracting day 15 to 85, and CD4+ skew characterized later expanders. Those CD4+ clones that contracted were mainly in CM and EM (CD8+ ones in EMRA).

cDNA libraries for TCR alpha and TCR beta, carrying sample barcodes and UMIs, came from 5'RACE with constant-segment primers. TCRdb fed the 5' RACE reads into MiXCR, producing one record per CDR3 protein. The sample has about 340,000 distinct CDR3 sequences; 13% are singletons. Germline V gives CDR1 SNHLY, CDR2 FYNNEI. This CDR3 contains 14 residues. V shed 6 bases, J shed 3 bases, and the junction held 5 bases outside the gene matches. This clonotype was obtained from a man between 18 and 29 years old who had mild COVID-19 (a few samples of this study predate the infection). Cell type and time point are not known. The chain uses TRBV2 and TRBJ1-5, with 7 bases aligning to TRBD1. The material sequenced was PBMCs or a T cell subset sorted from them (not recorded which). CDR3: CASRGDSFNQPQHF. DNA of the CDR3: TGTGCCAGCAGGGGGGACAGTTTCAATCAGCCCCAGCATTTT.